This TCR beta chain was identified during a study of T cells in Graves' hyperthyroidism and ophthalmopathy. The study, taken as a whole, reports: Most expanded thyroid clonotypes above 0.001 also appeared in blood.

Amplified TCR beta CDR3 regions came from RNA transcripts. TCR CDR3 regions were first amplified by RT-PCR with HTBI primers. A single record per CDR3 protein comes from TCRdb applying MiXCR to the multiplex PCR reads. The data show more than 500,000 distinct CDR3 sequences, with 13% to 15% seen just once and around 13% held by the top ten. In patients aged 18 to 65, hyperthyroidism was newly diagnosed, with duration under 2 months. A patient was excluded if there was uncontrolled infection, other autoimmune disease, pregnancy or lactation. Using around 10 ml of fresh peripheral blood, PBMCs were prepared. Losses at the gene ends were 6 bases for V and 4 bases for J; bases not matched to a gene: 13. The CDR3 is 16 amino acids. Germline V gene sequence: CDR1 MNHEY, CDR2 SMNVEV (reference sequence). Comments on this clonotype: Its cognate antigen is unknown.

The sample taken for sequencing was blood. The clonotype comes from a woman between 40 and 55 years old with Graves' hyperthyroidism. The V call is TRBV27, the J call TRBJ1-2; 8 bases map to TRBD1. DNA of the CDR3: TGTGCCAGCAGCCAAGAGAGGACAGGGCGGCTCTATGGCTACACCTTC. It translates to CASSQERTGRLYGYTF.